This T cell receptor beta chain appears in the sequencing data of a study of blood T cell repertoires in COVID-19. Study as a whole: The United States, Italy and Spain were the sources of the acute and convalescent COVID-19 samples. The analysed material was cDNA or gDNA that came from T cells, B-cell-depleted T cells, or PBMCs.

V lost 0 bases to trimming and J lost 4 bases; unmatched junction nucleotides: 3. The CDR3 has 14 residues. Germline V gene lookup returns CDR1 SGHRS and CDR2 YFSETQ. Source study methods: Cell counts per sample came from amplifying reference gene primers. TCRdb keeps only in-frame clones here, not all; method: immunoSEQ multiplex PCR. V, J and clone size are those of that table, while D and trimming were read from the DNA. The table shows approximately 250,000 clones, with around four fifths occurring only once. The rearrangement uses TRBV5-1 and TRBJ2-7; 8 nucleotides align to TRBD1. This receptor was identified in a woman aged 55-69 years with active or convalescent COVID-19. Sequenced input: peripheral blood. The CDR3 region is CASSLAGQAYEQYF. In DNA form, the CDR3 reads TGCGCCAGCAGCTTGGCGGGACAGGCTTACGAGCAGTACTTC.